This T cell receptor (beta chain) was sequenced in a study of Graves' ophthalmopathy and Graves' hyperthyroidism. Overall study findings and caveats: Most clonotypes expanded in thyroid above 0.001 frequency were present in blood too. Stable hyperthyroidism and ophthalmopathy were told apart by a 13-signature model, which achieved roughly 90% sensitivity and approximately 82% specificity. The model reached approximately 70% sensitivity and about 73% specificity for predicting ophthalmopathy progression.

The CDR3 sequence is 12 residues long. CDR1 is MNHNS and CDR2 is SASEGT in the germline V gene. Trimming stripped 2 bases from V and 7 bases from J, with 8 bases between. The sequenced template was RNA, covering the TCR beta CDR3 region. HTBI-primed RT-PCR formed the first round, and a multiplex PCR formed the second. TCRdb called the multiplex PCR reads again in MiXCR, with one record for every CDR3 protein. The sample yields a few hundred thousand distinct CDR3 sequences, 15% seen once. Aged 18 to 65, hyperthyroidism patients had new diagnoses of under 2 months' duration. There are many counts of this clonotype. Its antigen remains unidentified.

The chain links TRBV6-1 to TRBJ1-1; D call uncertain. The sample taken for sequencing was peripheral blood. The clonotype comes from a young woman with stable Graves' hyperthyroidism. The CDR3 DNA sequence: TGTGCCAGCAGTGAAAGCCGGTTTGAAGCTTTCTTT. Encoded protein: CASSESRFEAFF.